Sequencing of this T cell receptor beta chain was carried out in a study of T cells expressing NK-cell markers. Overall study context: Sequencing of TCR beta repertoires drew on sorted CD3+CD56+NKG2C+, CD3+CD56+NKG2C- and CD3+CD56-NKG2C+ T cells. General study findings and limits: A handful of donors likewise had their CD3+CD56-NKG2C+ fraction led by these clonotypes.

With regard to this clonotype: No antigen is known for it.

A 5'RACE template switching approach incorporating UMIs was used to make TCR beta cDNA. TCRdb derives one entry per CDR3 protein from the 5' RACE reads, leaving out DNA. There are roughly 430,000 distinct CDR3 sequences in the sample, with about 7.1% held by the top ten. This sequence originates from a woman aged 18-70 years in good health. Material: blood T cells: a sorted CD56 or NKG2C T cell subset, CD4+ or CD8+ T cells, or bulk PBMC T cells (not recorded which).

The CDR3 is CASKLQGTTDTQYF. The chain is built from TRBV28 and TRBJ2-3; without DNA, the TCRdb call of TRBD1 cannot be checked. The length of the CDR3 is 14 residues. Germline loops: CDR1 MDHEN, CDR2 SYDVKM.